A selection of T cell receptor beta chains follows, all from one sample in a study of shared clonotypes between healthy human individuals. This table comes from immunoSEQ multiplex PCR, and its TCRdb copy is limited to in-frame clones, with some not included. The sample includes around 700,000 clones, about 80% of them seen just once. Material for sequencing was memory CD4+ T cells sorted from blood. All receptors come from a young woman in good health. CDR3s include the opening cysteine and the closing phenylalanine or tryptophan. A D gene is named only where the DNA matches it firmly. Some rows have no size entry. The others give once, few or many, or a class for an expanded clone.

clone_size	v_call	j_call	d_call	cdr3_length	cdr3_aa	cdr3_nt
-	TRBV19	TRBJ2-2	-	11	CASSGSGELFF	TGTGCCAGTTCGGGGTCCGGGGAGCTGTTTTTT
-	TRBV27	TRBJ2-3	TRBD2	18	CASSLGLAGAFSTDTQYF	TGTGCCAGCAGTCTCGGACTAGCGGGAGCCTTTAGCACAGATACGCAGTATTTT
-	TRBV27	TRBJ2-4	-	13	CASGEWSGNIQYF	TGTGCCAGCGGGGAATGGTCTGGAAACATTCAGTACTTC
-	TRBV19	TRBJ1-2	-	15	CASSHDPGPNYGYTF	TGTGCCAGTAGTCACGACCCCGGACCCAATTATGGCTACACCTTC
many	TRBV10-2	TRBJ1-2	TRBD1	13	CASTPTGDYGYTF	TGCGCCAGCACCCCGACAGGGGACTATGGCTACACCTTC
-	TRBV5-4	TRBJ1-2	TRBD1	14	CASSLDRNDYGYTF	TGTGCCAGCAGCCTGGACAGGAACGACTATGGCTACACCTTC
-	TRBV5-1	TRBJ2-1	-	14	CASKAASSYNEQFF	TGCGCCAGCAAGGCAGCAAGCTCCTACAATGAGCAGTTCTTC
-	TRBV18	TRBJ2-6	-	18	CASSPRWTPRSGANVLTF	TGTGCCAGCTCACCACGCTGGACACCCCGCTCTGGGGCCAACGTCCTGACTTTC
-	TRBV7-9	TRBJ2-1	TRBD1	18	CASSLGTGGSSSYNEQFF	TGTGCCAGCAGCTTAGGGACAGGGGGCTCTAGCTCCTACAATGAGCAGTTCTTC
few	TRBV6-6	TRBJ1-5	-	14	CASRPRTGNQPQHF	TGTGCCAGCAGACCCCGGACAGGCAATCAGCCCCAGCATTTT
-	TRBV30	TRBJ1-5	TRBD1	13	CAWSVQGVQPQHF	TGTGCCTGGAGTGTACAGGGGGTCCAGCCCCAGCATTTT
-	TRBV29-1	TRBJ2-2	-	14	CSVAFGQNTGELFF	TGCAGCGTTGCATTCGGGCAGAACACCGGGGAGCTGTTTTTT
-	TRBV5-1	TRBJ1-1	TRBD1	15	CASSPRTGTNTEAFF	TGCGCCAGCAGCCCACGGACAGGGACGAACACTGAAGCTTTCTTT
-	TRBV11-2	TRBJ2-3	-	13	CASTGGGPDTQYF	TGTGCCAGCACCGGAGGGGGTCCAGATACGCAGTATTTT
-	TRBV5-8	TRBJ2-7	TRBD1	14	CASSSRTGVHEQYF	TGTGCCAGCAGCTCCCGGACAGGGGTCCACGAGCAGTACTTC
few	TRBV27	TRBJ1-2	-	15	CASSLTGERNYGYTF	TGTGCCAGCAGTTTAACCGGGGAGAGAAACTATGGCTACACCTTC
-	TRBV28	TRBJ1-1	-	13	CASRSGTHTEAFF	TGTGCCAGCAGGTCGGGGACCCACACTGAAGCTTTCTTT
-	TRBV25-1	TRBJ1-1	TRBD1	14	CASSEQGEVYEAFF	TGTGCCAGCAGTGAGCAGGGGGAAGTCTATGAAGCTTTCTTT
few	TRBV2	TRBJ1-5	-	15	CASSTNRFSNQPQHF	TGTGCCAGCAGCACAAACAGATTTAGCAATCAGCCCCAGCATTTT
few	TRBV4-1	TRBJ2-7	-	13	CASSQGDGYEQYF	TGCGCCAGCAGCCAAGGAGACGGGTACGAGCAGTACTTC
-	TRBV10-1	TRBJ1-2	TRBD1	15	CASSPGQGGIYGYTF	TGCGCCAGCAGTCCCGGGCAGGGGGGAATCTATGGCTACACCTTC
-	TRBV6-1	TRBJ2-7	-	13	CASSERTDGEQYF	TGTGCCAGCAGTGAACGGACAGACGGCGAGCAGTACTTC
many	TRBV6-1	TRBJ2-7	TRBD2	14	CASSRLAESYEQYF	TGTGCCAGCAGCAGACTAGCGGAGTCCTACGAGCAGTACTTC
-	TRBV10-2	TRBJ2-1	TRBD2	15	CASSPSGSSYNEQFF	TGCGCCAGCAGTCCTAGCGGGTCCTCCTACAATGAGCAGTTCTTC
-	TRBV9	TRBJ2-7	TRBD2	15	CASSVVLAGPDEQYF	TGTGCCAGCAGCGTAGTACTAGCGGGACCCGACGAGCAGTACTTC